Shown below are 2 T cell receptor beta chains from a single sample sequenced in a study of blood T cell repertoires in COVID-19. The assay was immunoSEQ multiplex PCR, and TCRdb's table has in-frame clones only and misses some. The sample holds around 240,000 clones, 80% to 90% seen once. The sequenced material came from PBMCs or T cells enriched from blood (not recorded which). The receptors shown here come from a man aged 50 or older who had been exposed to COVID-19.

The V call is TRBV5-4, the J call TRBJ2-7, with TRBD1 as a possible D gene (5 bases). The V gene lost 4 bases and the J gene lost 4 bases, with 15 bases spanning the gap. This CDR3 contains 14 residues. CDR1 is SGHNT, CDR2 YYREEE, per germline (reference sequence). Written as DNA, the CDR3 is TGTGCCAGCAGCACTCCTGACAGCTTTTACGAGCAGTACTTC. Its translation: CASSTPDSFYEQYF.

V gene TRBV27 combines with J gene TRBJ2-1; D is possibly TRBD1 (6 bases). V shed 4 bases and J shed 0 bases, with 16 bases lying between them. The V gene's germline CDR1 is MNHEY and CDR2 SMNVEV (reference sequence). The CDR3 is 17 amino acids. For the CDR3, the DNA is TGTGCCAGCAGTTCTAGGAGACAGGAGATCTCCTACAATGAGCAGTTCTTC. Its translation is CASSSRRQEISYNEQFF.